Below are 4 T cell receptor beta chains sequenced from a single sample in a study of T cells in Graves' hyperthyroidism and ophthalmopathy (dated by TCRdb to the late 2010s). The library was made by multiplex PCR. The sequencer was an Illumina HiSeq 2000. Amplification of TCR beta CDR3 regions was carried out from RNA transcripts. A first-round RT-PCR of the TCR CDR3 used the HTBI primer set with the Qiagen OneStep RT-PCR kit. The public reads were reprocessed in TCRdb via fastp at Q25 and MiXCR, keeping in-frame beta chains. Rows are combined by CDR3 protein, so each entry shows the most common genes and DNA. A total of 490,000 or so distinct CDR3 sequences appear in this sample, over 35% of them only once. Together, the top ten hold about 45% of the sample. Sequenced: peripheral blood or thyroid tissue (not recorded which). These receptors were obtained from an adult woman with Graves' disease, either hyperthyroidism or ophthalmopathy (not recorded which).

This clonotype was counted ten times or more. The J gene is TRBJ1-5, the V gene TRBV7-9, with D perhaps matching TRBD1 (5 bases). V was shortened by 5 bases and J by 1 base, with 9 bases between the two germline ends. Germline V gene lookup returns CDR1 SEHNR and CDR2 FQNEAQ (reference sequence). The CDR3 consists of 14 residues. CDR3 loop: CASSGRQSNQPQHF. For the CDR3, the DNA is TGTGCCAGCAGCGGTAGACAGAGCAATCAGCCCCAGCATTTT. Full variable domain (missing parts from reference TRBV7-9 and TRBJ1-5): DTGVSQNPRHKITKRGQNVTFRCDPISEHNRLYWYRQTLGQGPEFLTYFQNEAQLEKSRLLSDRFSAERPKGSFSTLEIQRTEQGDSAMYLCASSGRQSNQPQHFGDGTRLSIL.

This clonotype came up many times. This chain connects TRBV7-2 to TRBJ1-1, with unresolved D. The CDR3 spans 15 residues. Trimming took off 1 base at V and 0 bases at J, with 9 bases between the two ends. Germline V gene lookup returns CDR1 SGHTA and CDR2 FQGNSA. As DNA, the CDR3 is TGTGCCAGCAGCTTAGTGGCGGGGATGAACACTGAAGCTTTCTTT. The encoded protein is CASSLVAGMNTEAFF. Full variable domain (outside the CDR3, taken from reference TRBV7-2 and TRBJ1-1): GAGVSQSPSNKVTEKGKDVELRCDPISGHTALYWYRQSLGQGLEFLIYFQGNSAPDKSGLPSDRFSAERTGGSVSTLTIQRTQQEDSAVYLCASSLVAGMNTEAFFGQGTRLTVV.

The chain uses TRBV2 and TRBJ1-2, with D maybe TRBD1 (5 bases). The V and J ends lost 2 bases and 2 bases respectively, with 15 bases between them. Germline V gives CDR1 SNHLY, CDR2 FYNNEI. The CDR3 has 16 amino acids. In DNA, the CDR3 is TGTGCCAGCAGTGAAATGGGGCTCTCTGGAAACTATGGCTACACCTTC. Its protein product is CASSEMGLSGNYGYTF.

The chain joins TRBV29-1 to TRBJ2-2; D may correspond to TRBD1 or TRBD2 (5 bases each). The germline CDR1 and CDR2 sequences are SQVTM and ANQGSEA. This CDR3 region has 15 residues. Trimming pared 8 bases from V and 2 bases from J, leaving 18 bases between. In DNA, the CDR3 is TGCAGCTTGGCCCCCGGGACGCTTAACACCGGGGAGCTGTTTTTT. Its translation: CSLAPGTLNTGELFF.